A single sample is the source of the 14 T cell receptor beta chains below, sequenced in a study of cytomegalovirus exposure and HLA in healthy donors. TCRdb's copy holds only in-frame clones and misses some; the assay was immunoSEQ multiplex PCR. The sample contains some 120,000 clones, about nine tenths of which appear only once. The sequencing input was PBMCs. These receptors were obtained from a man aged 25 to 40 in good health and CMV-seronegative.

This clone was recorded once. The rearrangement uses TRBV4-1 and TRBJ1-3, with unresolved D. CDR3 size: 17 residues. Germline CDR1 reads MGHRA; CDR2 reads YSYEKL. Trimming shortened V by 1 base and J by 8 bases, and 21 bases separated the two germline ends. This CDR3 reads CASSQVIAGSMGDTIYF. CDR3 nucleotide sequence: TGCGCCAGCAGCCAAGTAATAGCGGGGAGTATGGGCGACACCATATATTTT.

The chain has TRBV4-2 and TRBJ2-3, with TRBD2 matching over 12 bases. The CDR3 is 16 residues long. CDR1 and CDR2 (germline): LGHNA, YNFKEQ. The V and J ends lost 0 bases and 8 bases, in that order; junction bases with no gene match: 6. CDR3 sequence (DNA): TGTGCCAGCAGCCAAGATGAACTAGCGGGAGGTGGTACGCAGTATTTT. Protein product: CASSQDELAGGGTQYF.

The CDR3 region is CSVHPYDLYNEQFF. The CDR3 DNA is TGCAGCGTACATCCGTACGACTTATACAATGAGCAGTTCTTC. V gene TRBV29-1 combines with J gene TRBJ2-1; D is undetermined. The V end was cut by 6 bases, the J end by 4 bases, with 16 bases between. CDR1 and CDR2 (germline): SQVTM, ANQGSEA. This CDR3 is 14 amino acids long.

The rearrangement links TRBV6-5 to TRBJ2-7; D remains unclear. The CDR3 spans 11 residues. Germline V gives CDR1 MNHEY, CDR2 SVGAGI. Trimming shortened V by 6 bases and J by 3 bases, and 6 bases separated the two germline ends. For the CDR3, the DNA is TGTGCCAGCAGACGAGACTACGAGCAGTACTTC. It specifies CASRRDYEQYF.

The rearrangement uses TRBV7-2 and TRBJ1-1; no clear D. This CDR3 is built from 11 residues. CDR1 SGHTA and CDR2 FQGNSA come from the germline V gene. V dropped 5 bases and J dropped 6 bases, with 7 bases sitting between them. This CDR3 is CASSPEAEAFF. The CDR3 region has the DNA TGTGCCAGCAGCCCCGAGGCTGAAGCTTTCTTT.

In regard to this clone: One end of the junction varies from germline; a read error may be responsible. The V gene is TRBV18, the J gene TRBJ1-1, with TRBD1 matching 10 bases. The V gene's germline CDR1 is KGHSH and CDR2 LQKENI. The CDR3 totals 14 residues. CDR3: CASSPDRGNSEAFF. The CDR3, as DNA: TGTGCCAGCTCCCCGGACAGGGGGAACTCTGAAGCTTTCTTT.

This chain joins TRBV5-1 and TRBJ2-5, with TRBD1 matching 9 bases. The CDR3 has 16 residues. J gave up 1 base and V 4 bases, and 8 bases lay outside the gene matches. From germline, CDR1 is SGHRS and CDR2 YFSETQ. Here the CDR3 reads CASSVTGGRIQETQYF. The CDR3, as DNA: TGCGCCAGCAGCGTTACAGGGGGCAGAATCCAAGAGACCCAGTACTTC.

This chain connects TRBV9 to TRBJ1-3; D is ambiguous. Germline V gene data show CDR1 as SGDLS and CDR2 as YYNGEE. Trimming removed 4 bases from V and 0 bases from J, with 14 bases in between. This CDR3 is 16 amino acids long. CDR3 DNA sequence: TGTGCCAGCAGCCCCCAAGCGCTGAGCTCTGGAAACACCATATATTTT. As protein: CASSPQALSSGNTIYF.

Only one count was recorded for this clone. The chain recombines TRBV7-2 with TRBJ1-6; D may be TRBD1 (6 bases). The CDR3 covers 15 residues. V shed 1 base and J shed 7 bases, with 11 bases lying between them. Germline V CDR1 and CDR2: SGHTA, FQGNSA. The CDR3, as DNA: TGTGCCAGCAGCTTAGATCAGGGGCCAAATTCACCCCTCCACTTT. It encodes CASSLDQGPNSPLHF.

The chain is built from TRBV27 and TRBJ2-6; no reliable D call. Trimming stripped 4 bases from V and 0 bases from J, with 13 bases between. The CDR3 covers 17 residues. Germline CDR1 reads MNHEY; CDR2 reads SMNVEV (reference sequence). The CDR3 region has the DNA TGTGCCAGCAGTTCCCTTTATCGGGTCTCTGGGGCCAACGTCCTGACTTTC. It codes for CASSSLYRVSGANVLTF.

The chain joins TRBV19 to TRBJ1-5, with 10 nucleotides matching TRBD1. Germline V CDR1 and CDR2: LNHDA, SQIVND (reference sequence). V lost 4 bases to trimming and J lost 5 bases; unmatched junction nucleotides: 2. The CDR3 sequence is 14 residues long. The CDR3 spells CASSTGTGDQPQHF. The CDR3 coding sequence is TGTGCCAGTAGTACCGGGACAGGGGATCAGCCCCAGCATTTT.

The J gene is TRBJ2-1, the V gene TRBV7-9; D possibly corresponds to TRBD1 (5 bases). Trimming stripped 5 bases from V and 2 bases from J, with 13 bases between. This CDR3 is built from 15 residues. CDR1 is SEHNR and CDR2 is FQNEAQ in the germline V gene (reference sequence). The CDR3, as DNA: TGTGCCAGCAGCCTGAATGACAGAACCTACAATGAGCAGTTCTTC. Translating it yields CASSLNDRTYNEQFF.

In nucleotides, the CDR3 is TGTGCCAGCAGCTGGGAGACTGGGGCCAACGTCCTGACTTTC. It is translated as CASSWETGANVLTF. The chain has TRBV6-1 and TRBJ2-6; TRBD2 is a possible D gene (5 bases). This CDR3 contains 14 residues. Germline values: CDR1 MNHNS, CDR2 SASEGT. The ends were cut back, 6 bases at V and 2 bases at J, with 8 bases in the middle.

The sample holds one count of this clone. The chain has TRBV30 and TRBJ1-4, with 9 bases lining up with TRBD1. J was trimmed by 7 bases and V by 5 bases; bases with no gene match: 11. Germline assignment: CDR1 GTSNPN and CDR2 SVGIG (reference sequence). The CDR3 spans 15 residues. In DNA, the CDR3 is TGTGCCTGGGGGGACAGGGAGGGGGCTATTGAAAAACTGTTTTTT. Protein: CAWGDREGAIEKLFF.